This T cell receptor (beta chain) was captured in a study of blood T cell repertoires in COVID-19. Across the whole study: Some COVID-19 samples were acute and others convalescent; all came from the United States, Italy and Spain.

The table came from immunoSEQ multiplex PCR; TCRdb's copy has only in-frame clones and leaves some out. The sample has tens of thousands of clones, about 73% seen once. The clonotype was recovered from a woman at least 80 years old with acute or convalescent COVID-19. The sequenced material came from peripheral blood.

The CDR3 sequence is CAIGTGGSSNQPQHF. The DNA of the CDR3 is TGTGCCATCGGGACAGGGGGCAGTAGCAATCAGCCCCAGCATTTT. The chain recombines TRBV10-3 with TRBJ1-5, with 12 bases aligning to TRBD1. The CDR3 spans 15 residues. V lost 8 bases, J lost 0 bases, and 2 bases stayed unmatched. Germline V CDR1 and CDR2: ENHRY, SYGVKD.